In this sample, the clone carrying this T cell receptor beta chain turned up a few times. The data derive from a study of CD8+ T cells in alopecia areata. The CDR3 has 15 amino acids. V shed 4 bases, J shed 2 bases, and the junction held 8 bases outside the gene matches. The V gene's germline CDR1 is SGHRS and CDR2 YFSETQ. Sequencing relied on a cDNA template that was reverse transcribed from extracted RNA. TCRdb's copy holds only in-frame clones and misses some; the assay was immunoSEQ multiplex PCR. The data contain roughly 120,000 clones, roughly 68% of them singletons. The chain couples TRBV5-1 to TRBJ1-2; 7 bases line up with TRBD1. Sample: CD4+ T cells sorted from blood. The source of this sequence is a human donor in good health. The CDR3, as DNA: TGCGCCAGCAGCATACCGACAGGGACGAACTATGGCTACACCTTC. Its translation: CASSIPTGTNYGYTF.